The sequence of this T cell receptor (beta chain) was determined in a study of shared clonotypes between healthy human individuals. The data were produced by immunoSEQ multiplex PCR, yet TCRdb's version contains in-frame clones alone and is incomplete. Of a few million clones in the sample, about 92% were seen once. The CDR3 loop spans 15 amino acids. Germline CDR1 reads MDHEN; CDR2 reads SYDVKM. V gave up 0 bases and J gave up 3 bases, with 11 bases separating them. As to this clone: This CDR3 is also generated by other DNA sequences in the sample.

The origin of this receptor is a young man in good health. The rearrangement uses TRBV28 and TRBJ1-1, with D tentatively TRBD1 (5 bases). Sequences were obtained from naive CD4+ T cells sorted from blood. As for subset: CD45RA+ positively selected. CDR3 sequence: CASSLWAAGDTEAFF. DNA of the CDR3: TGTGCCAGCAGTTTATGGGCGGCGGGGGACACTGAAGCTTTCTTT.